This T cell receptor (beta chain) was captured by sequencing in a study of cytomegalovirus exposure and HLA in healthy donors. CDR1 is LNHNV and CDR2 is YYDKDF in the germline V gene (reference sequence). The CDR3 is made up of 16 amino acids. The trim removed 9 bases at V and 3 bases at J, leaving 14 bases unmatched. Study-level points and caveats: While the bulk of TCR sequences proved rare, some public TCRs turned up in many donors. In most subjects, TCR beta sequences reportedly gave accurate predictions of HLA-A and HLA-B alleles. Immune exposure data for these donors was limited to CMV serostatus.

Points on this clone: The target antigen is unknown.

PCR primers comprised 60 Vbeta and 13 Jbeta primers. Method: immunoSEQ multiplex PCR; TCRdb's copy keeps in-frame clones and lacks some. Among 65,000 to 95,000 clones listed, around 81% were seen once. The source of this sequence is a male donor in good health and CMV-seropositive. J is TRBJ1-1 and V is TRBV15, with 9 positions matching TRBD1. Material: PBMCs. This CDR3 reads CATSVRTGVGHTEAFF. In DNA, the CDR3 is TGTGCCACGTCCGTTAGGACAGGGGTCGGTCACACTGAAGCTTTCTTT. Full variable domain (outside the CDR3, taken from reference TRBV15 and TRBJ1-1): DAMVIQNPRYQVTQFGKPVTLSCSQTLNHNVMYWYQQKSSQAPKLLFHYYDKDFNNEADTPDNFQSRRPNTSFCFLDIRSPGLGDTAMYLCATSVRTGVGHTEAFFGQGTRLTVV.